A selection of T cell receptor beta chains follows, all from one sample in a study of blood T cell repertoires in COVID-19. TCRdb's table, derived via immunoSEQ multiplex PCR, lists solely in-frame clones and lacks some. The table has more than 300,000 clones, approximately 89% seen once; the top ten hold 10%. Material for sequencing was peripheral blood. These receptors were obtained from a woman aged 30 to 39 with COVID-19, enrolled during active disease. Both conserved end residues are part of each CDR3. The D gene is left open where the match is weak. Clone size is given for some rows only: seen once, a few or many times, or a class if the clone is expanded.

clone size,D gene,J gene,V gene,CDR3 protein,CDR3 DNA
NA,NA,TRBJ1-5,TRBV6-5,CASTAAGGPPQHF,TGTGCCAGCACCGCAGCGGGGGGGCCGCCCCAGCATTTT
NA,NA,TRBJ2-7,TRBV18,CASSPSTGETYEQYF,TGTGCCAGCTCACCATCTACGGGAGAAACTTACGAGCAGTACTTC
NA,NA,TRBJ2-2,TRBV2,CASSEVTVTGELFF,TGTGCCAGCAGTGAAGTGACAGTAACCGGGGAGCTGTTTTTT
NA,TRBD1,TRBJ1-3,TRBV6-1,CASSERRDRGNVNGNTIYF,TGTGCCAGCAGTGAAAGGAGGGACAGGGGAAATGTCAATGGAAACACCATATATTTT
NA,NA,TRBJ2-1,TRBV2,CASSFGLNNEQFF,TGTGCCAGCAGCTTCGGTCTGAACAATGAGCAGTTCTTC
NA,NA,TRBJ2-7,TRBV5-5,CASSLYSSYEQYF,TGTGCCAGCAGCTTGTACAGTTCCTACGAGCAGTACTTC
NA,NA,TRBJ1-6,TRBV11-2,CASSLGRQGYSPLHF,TGTGCCAGCAGCTTAGGGCGTCAGGGATATTCACCCCTCCACTTT
NA,TRBD2,TRBJ2-1,TRBV4-2,CASSQALLAGGYNEQFF,TGTGCCAGCAGCCAAGCCCTCCTAGCGGGAGGGTACAATGAGCAGTTCTTC
NA,TRBD2,TRBJ2-1,TRBV6-2/TRBV6-3,CASSYGPPLAGEDEQFF,TGTGCCAGCAGTTACGGGCCCCCCCTAGCGGGAGAAGATGAGCAGTTCTTC
NA,TRBD1,TRBJ2-1,TRBV9,CASSVEGRGLGEQFF,TGTGCCAGCAGCGTAGAGGGCAGGGGGCTTGGTGAGCAGTTCTTC
NA,NA,TRBJ2-7,TRBV5-1,CASSLALGSTSYEQYF,TGCGCCAGCAGCTTGGCCCTCGGGAGCACCTCCTACGAGCAGTACTTC
NA,NA,TRBJ1-2,TRBV27,CASNPARGANYGYTF,TGTGCCAGCAACCCCGCCAGGGGCGCCAACTATGGCTACACCTTC
NA,NA,TRBJ2-7,TRBV7-2,CASSLISGYEQYF,TGTGCCAGCAGCTTAATCAGCGGTTACGAGCAGTACTTC
NA,NA,TRBJ2-5,TRBV6-5,CASSYAEELQETQYF,TGTGCCAGCAGTTACGCGGAAGAACTCCAAGAGACCCAGTACTTC
NA,NA,TRBJ1-1,TRBV6-5,CASSYRTADTEAFF,TGTGCCAGCAGTTACCGCACTGCGGACACTGAAGCTTTCTTT
NA,NA,TRBJ1-4,TRBV1,CTSSRDREEKLFF,TGCACCAGCAGCCGCGACAGGGAGGAAAAACTGTTTTTT
NA,NA,TRBJ2-3,TRBV9,CASGTPSAGTDTQYF,TGTGCCAGCGGTACCCCCAGCGCGGGCACAGATACGCAGTATTTT
NA,TRBD2,TRBJ2-1,TRBV7-3,CASSLTSGRASEQFF,TGTGCCAGCAGCTTAACTAGCGGGAGGGCTTCTGAGCAGTTCTTC
NA,TRBD1,TRBJ2-3,TRBV2,CASIAGQGTDTQYF,TGTGCCAGCATAGCCGGACAGGGAACTGATACGCAGTATTTT
NA,TRBD2,TRBJ2-5,TRBV6-1,CASSEVGTRETQYF,TGTGCCAGCAGTGAAGTCGGGACTAGGGAGACCCAGTACTTC
NA,NA,TRBJ2-7,TRBV7-6,CASSPRQKYEQYF,TGTGCCAGCAGCCCAAGACAGAAATACGAGCAGTACTTC
NA,NA,TRBJ2-7,TRBV11-2,CASSLVIGDSYEQYF,TGTGCCAGCAGCTTAGTTATAGGCGACTCGTACGAGCAGTACTTC
NA,TRBD1,TRBJ1-6,TRBV27,CASRYGTDNSPLHF,TGTGCCAGCAGGTACGGGACAGATAATTCACCCCTCCACTTT
once,NA,TRBJ2-6,TRBV15,CATSRGGAGANVLTF,TGTGCCACCAGCAGAGGTGGGGCCGGGGCCAACGTCCTGACTTTC
NA,NA,TRBJ1-6,TRBV9,CASSPAGSYNSPLHF,TGTGCCAGCAGCCCTGCAGGCTCCTATAATTCACCCCTCCACTTT
NA,NA,TRBJ1-1,TRBV7-9,CASSPQGRNTEAFF,TGTGCCAGCAGCCCGCAGGGTAGGAACACTGAAGCTTTCTTT
NA,NA,TRBJ1-1,TRBV7-9,CASSLTGGQEAFF,TGTGCCAGCAGCTTGACAGGTGGGCAGGAAGCTTTCTTT
NA,NA,TRBJ2-3,TRBV5-6,CASSPGPRRGADTQYF,TGTGCCAGCAGTCCGGGTCCTCGGAGAGGCGCAGATACGCAGTATTTT
once,TRBD1,TRBJ2-7,TRBV19,CASSPRGQPSYEQYF,TGTGCCAGTAGTCCACGGGGACAGCCCTCCTACGAGCAGTACTTC
NA,NA,TRBJ1-5,TRBV10-3,CAISESTVRQPQHF,TGTGCCATCAGTGAGTCGACAGTCCGGCAGCCCCAGCATTTT
NA,NA,TRBJ1-4,TRBV2,CASRKVGPTNEKLFF,TGTGCCAGCAGAAAAGTGGGGCCAACTAATGAAAAACTGTTTTTT
many,TRBD2,TRBJ2-2,TRBV16,CASSQTRLAVNTGELFF,TGTGCCAGCAGCCAAACCCGACTAGCGGTGAACACCGGGGAGCTGTTTTTT
NA,TRBD2,TRBJ2-1,TRBV19,CASRSLIPSGRSWSYNEQFF,TGTGCCAGCCGGTCCCTGATACCTAGCGGGAGGAGTTGGTCCTACAATGAGCAGTTCTTC
NA,NA,TRBJ1-4,TRBV4-1,CASSHLRTGNRGEKLFF,TGCGCCAGCAGCCACTTAAGGACGGGAAATCGAGGAGAAAAACTGTTTTTT
NA,NA,TRBJ2-2,TRBV5-1,CASSLAAGNTGELFF,TGCGCCAGCAGCTTGGCCGCAGGGAACACCGGGGAGCTGTTTTTT
NA,NA,TRBJ2-5,TRBV21-1,CASSKGREGGCGIETQYF,TGTGCCAGCAGCAAAGGGAGGGAGGGAGGTTGTGGGATAGAGACCCAGTACTTC
NA,NA,TRBJ2-7,TRBV7-2,CASSLPPVGEQYF,TGTGCCAGCAGTTTACCCCCAGTTGGCGAGCAGTACTTC
NA,NA,TRBJ2-7,TRBV7-2,CASGASGGGIEQYF,TGTGCCAGCGGGGCTAGCGGAGGGGGGATCGAGCAGTACTTC
NA,NA,TRBJ2-3,TRBV19,CASSASTDTQYF,TGTGCCAGTAGTGCCAGTACAGATACGCAGTATTTT
NA,TRBD1,TRBJ1-4,TRBV5-4,CASSAGQLNEKLFF,TGTGCCAGCAGCGCGGGACAGCTAAATGAAAAACTGTTTTTT
NA,NA,TRBJ2-4,TRBV18,CASSPPQGSLAKNIQYF,TGTGCCAGCTCACCACCTCAGGGAAGTCTAGCCAAAAACATTCAGTACTTC
NA,NA,TRBJ2-1,TRBV11-2,CASSSPYGEQFF,TGTGCCAGCAGCTCACCATACGGTGAGCAGTTCTTC
NA,NA,TRBJ2-3,TRBV24-1,CATSDLTASGADTQYF,TGTGCCACCAGTGATTTGACGGCCTCCGGGGCAGATACGCAGTATTTT
NA,NA,TRBJ1-6,TRBV7-9,CASSLYDNSPLHF,TGTGCCAGCAGCCTCTACGATAATTCACCCCTCCACTTT
NA,NA,TRBJ2-7,TRBV15,CATSRPGNPREQYF,TGTGCCACCAGCAGACCCGGGAACCCCCGAGAGCAGTACTTC
NA,NA,TRBJ2-5,TRBV6-2/TRBV6-3,CASSSDKNPQETQYF,TGTGCCAGCAGTTCCGACAAGAACCCCCAAGAGACCCAGTACTTC
NA,NA,TRBJ2-3,TRBV12-3/TRBV12-4,CASTLSSTDTQYF,TGTGCCAGCACTTTGTCGAGCACAGATACGCAGTATTTT
NA,NA,TRBJ2-1,TRBV5-5,CASSLGLDYNEQFF,TGTGCCAGCAGCTTGGGACTAGACTACAATGAGCAGTTCTTC
NA,TRBD2,TRBJ2-5,TRBV12-3/TRBV12-4,CASTGGLETQYF,TGTGCCAGCACGGGGGGGTTGGAGACCCAGTACTTC
NA,NA,TRBJ1-3,TRBV15,CATSNIRVSENTIYF,TGTGCCACCAGTAATATCAGGGTTTCTGAAAACACCATATATTTT
NA,NA,TRBJ2-1,TRBV3-1/TRBV3-2,CASSSLPSYNEQFF,TGTGCCAGCAGCAGCTTACCCTCCTACAATGAGCAGTTCTTC
NA,NA,TRBJ1-5,TRBV19,CASSHQTLYSNQPQHF,TGTGCCAGTAGTCATCAAACCCTCTATAGCAATCAGCCCCAGCATTTT
NA,NA,TRBJ2-2,TRBV7-2,CASSLAGATGELFF,TGTGCCAGCAGCTTAGCAGGGGCCACCGGGGAGCTGTTTTTT